This T cell receptor beta chain stems from a study of early T cells in non-severe SARS-CoV-2 infection. This clonotype was counted many times. Trimming removed 2 bases at V and 4 bases at J, with 5 bases between. This CDR3 spans 12 amino acids. TCRdb reprocessed the 5' RACE reads via MiXCR and lists one record per CDR3 protein. The sample yields more than 55,000 distinct CDR3 sequences, roughly an eighth seen once. This TCR derives from an adult who was a healthcare worker with PCR-confirmed SARS-CoV-2 infection or an uninfected control (not recorded which). Sequencing used whole blood. The chain has TRBV12-3 or TRBV12-4 and TRBJ1-1; D call uncertain. The CDR3 DNA is TGTGCCAGCAGTTTAAGCCGCACTGAAGCTTTCTTT. As protein: CASSLSRTEAFF.